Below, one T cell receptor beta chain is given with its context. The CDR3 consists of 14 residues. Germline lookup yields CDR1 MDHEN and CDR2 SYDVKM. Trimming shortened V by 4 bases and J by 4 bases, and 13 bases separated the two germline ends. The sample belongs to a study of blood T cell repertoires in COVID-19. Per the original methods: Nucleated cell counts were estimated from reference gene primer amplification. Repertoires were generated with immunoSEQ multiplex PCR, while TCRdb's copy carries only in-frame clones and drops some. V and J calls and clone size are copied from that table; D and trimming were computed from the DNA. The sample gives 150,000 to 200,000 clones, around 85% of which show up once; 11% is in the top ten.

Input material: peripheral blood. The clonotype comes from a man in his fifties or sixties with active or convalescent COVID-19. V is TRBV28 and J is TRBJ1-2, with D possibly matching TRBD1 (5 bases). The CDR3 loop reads CASSSGREGYGYTF. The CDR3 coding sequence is TGTGCCAGCAGTTCAGGGAGGGAAGGCTATGGCTACACCTTC.